This T cell receptor beta chain came from a study of T cell responses to AZD1222 COVID-19 vaccine. Study in general: Second-dose schedules of about 4 or about 12 weeks were combined.

Germline CDR1 MNHEY, CDR2 SVGAGI. Trimming cost V 3 bases and J 0 bases, with 12 bases left between them. This CDR3 comprises 15 residues. Only in-frame clones appear in the TCRdb table, and some are missing; sequencing was by immunoSEQ multiplex PCR. The sample has some 99,000 clones; roughly nine tenths are singletons. On this clone: What it binds is unknown.

Study-wide findings and caveats: White British people made up most donors, females outnumbered males, and clonal diversity was possibly underestimated. Samples come after the peak T cell response, not at day 14.

Specimen: peripheral blood, collected on day 0 of AZD1222 vaccination. This sequence joins TRBV6-5 and TRBJ2-7; maybe TRBD1 (5 bases). This clonotype was sampled from an adult in good health. CDR3 sequence reads: CASSYYGDSSYEQYF. As DNA, the CDR3 is TGTGCCAGCAGTTATTACGGTGACAGCTCCTACGAGCAGTACTTC.